The 7 T cell receptor beta chains below all came from one sample that was sequenced in a study of OX40 agonist ivuxolimab in advanced cancers. Sequenced by immunoSEQ multiplex PCR; TCRdb stores in-frame clones only, minus some. Of roughly 68,000 clones detected, 70% to 85% appear once; the ten largest clones hold 1.5% to 2%. Source: CD4+ or CD8+ T cells sorted from blood, taken in a trial of the OX40 agonist ivuxolimab. Source of these receptors: an adult with an advanced solid tumor such as melanoma, head and neck, liver or kidney cancer.

V and J are TRBV5-1 and TRBJ2-7, with TRBD1 matching over 9 bases. Trimming took 6 bases from V and 3 from J; bases not matched to a gene: 4. This CDR3 region has 13 residues. Germline CDR1 is SGHRS and CDR2 is YFSETQ. CDR3 protein: CASTRQGDYEQYF. CDR3 nucleotides: TGCGCCAGCACAAGACAGGGGGACTACGAGCAGTACTTC. The complete variable domain, with remaining parts taken from reference TRBV5-1 and TRBJ2-7, reads KAGVTQTPRYLIKTRGQQVTLSCSPISGHRSVSWYQQTPGQGLQFLFEYFSETQRNKGNFPGRFSGRQFSNSRSEMNVSTLELGDSALYLCASTRQGDYEQYFGPGTRLTVT.

V is TRBV5-6 and J is TRBJ2-7; 12 bases fit TRBD2. Germline CDR1 and CDR2: SGHDT and YYEEEE. The CDR3 sequence is 15 residues long. J gave up 3 bases and V 4 bases, and 5 bases lay outside the gene matches. CDR3 amino acids: CASSGGTSGYYEQYF. The CDR3 DNA reads TGTGCCAGCAGCGGTGGGACTAGCGGGTACTACGAGCAGTACTTC.

The rearrangement links TRBV7-6 to TRBJ2-7; 10 bases fit TRBD2. With V trimmed by 1 base and J by 4 bases, 7 bases remained unmatched. CDR3 length: 16 residues. Germline V CDR1 and CDR2: SGHVS, FNYEAQ. The CDR3 nucleotides read TGTGCCAGCAGCTTAGGGCCCCAGCGGGAGGGGTACGAGCAGTACTTC. Its protein product is CASSLGPQREGYEQYF.

This sequence joins TRBV7-2 and TRBJ2-5, with a possible D match to TRBD2 (6 bases). Germline loops: CDR1 SGHTA, CDR2 FQGNSA. The CDR3 is 14 residues long. V was cut by 6 bases and J by 2 bases, with 13 bases left in between. CDR3 nucleotide sequence: TGTGCCAGCAGACGGGACTTGGGGCAAGAGACCCAGTACTTC. Translation: CASRRDLGQETQYF.

This chain uses TRBV21-1 with TRBJ2-2; the table's D call TRBD2 went unverified against the DNA. TRBV21-1 is described as a pseudogene. This CDR3 has 18 residues. CDR3 amino acids: CASSNGGSRLADTGELFF. CDR3 coding DNA: TGTGCCAGCAGCAATGGAGGTTCGAGACTAGCGGACACCGGGGAGCTGTTTTTT.

CDR3 bases: TGTGCCAGTATCGGGAGGAGACAAGAGACCCAGTACTTC. The encoded protein is CASIGRRQETQYF. The chain uses TRBV7-9 and TRBJ2-5, with TRBD2 identical over 7 bases. This CDR3 is 13 amino acids long. From germline, CDR1 is SEHNR and CDR2 FQNEAQ (reference sequence). Trimming cost V 9 bases and J 2 bases; bases outside gene matches: 6.

The gene calls are TRBV7-3 and TRBJ2-1; no clear D. Trimming shortened V by 3 bases and J by 6 bases, and 12 bases separated the two germline ends. Germline assignment: CDR1 SGHTA and CDR2 FQGTGA. This CDR3 is built from 14 residues. Here the CDR3 reads CASSFGPASNEQFF. In DNA form, the CDR3 reads TGTGCCAGCAGCTTTGGGCCAGCGAGCAATGAGCAGTTCTTC.